This TCR beta chain was observed in a study of cytomegalovirus exposure and HLA in healthy donors. The method was immunoSEQ multiplex PCR; TCRdb's version includes in-frame clones alone and lacks a portion of them. The sample includes around 70,000 clones, approximately 94% of them seen just once. This clone appeared a single time. This CDR3 has 16 amino acids. Trimming shortened V by 1 base and J by 1 base, and 11 bases separated the two germline ends. From germline, CDR1 is SGHVS and CDR2 FQNEAQ. The material sequenced was PBMCs. This TCR came from a woman aged 18-29 years in good health and CMV-seronegative. The V gene is TRBV7-8, the J gene TRBJ1-5; the D is unclear. The CDR3 coding sequence is TGTGCCAGCAGCTTAGTTCCGCGGCAGAGCAATCAGCCCCAGCATTTT. Protein product: CASSLVPRQSNQPQHF.